This is a list of T cell receptor beta chains from one sample in a study of monozygotic twins with inflammatory bowel disease. Reanalyzing the 5' RACE reads, TCRdb keeps one entry per CDR3 protein, without DNA. The sample has 93,000 or so distinct CDR3 sequences. The sample taken for sequencing was blood. Source of these receptors: a human donor with ulcerative colitis or Crohn's disease, or a healthy co-twin of an affected twin (not recorded which). The CDR3 runs from the conserved cysteine through the conserved F or W.

13 TRBJ1-1 TRBV18 CASSKDPNTEAFF
15 TRBJ2-3 TRBV10-3 CAIRGDPNFTDTQYF
17 TRBJ2-1 TRBV5-1 CASSIGLRTSSYNEQFF
14 TRBJ2-7 TRBV7-2 CASSGGTGGYEQYF
16 TRBJ2-1 TRBV4-3 CASSQGIAGGRNEQFF
13 TRBJ2-1 TRBV18 CASSPPLRGEQFF
15 TRBJ2-3 TRBV6-1 CASRTSGQLGDTQYF
14 TRBJ2-7 TRBV28 CASTPGGPIYEQYF
17 TRBJ2-1 TRBV10-3 CAISALSLAEFYNEQFF
14 TRBJ1-1 TRBV13 CASTLNRGRGEAFF
15 TRBJ2-2 TRBV9 CASSVEPKDTGELFF
15 TRBJ2-1 TRBV18 CASSQSSGSLYEQFF
14 TRBJ1-1 TRBV18 CASSRFERDTEAFF
13 TRBJ1-2 TRBV5-1 CASRAEGGTGYTF
14 TRBJ1-1 TRBV20-1 CSARQGSGNTEAFF
15 TRBJ2-7 TRBV10-2 CASSESGLAAYEQYF
16 TRBJ2-5 TRBV7-8 CASSQGSGAYQETQYF
12 TRBJ1-1 TRBV29-1 CSVDSLNTEAFF
13 TRBJ2-5 TRBV7-9 CASSLTLGETQYF
12 TRBJ1-5 TRBV27 CASSGSNQPQHF
12 TRBJ1-1 TRBV6-6 CASSYVATEAFF
16 TRBJ1-1 TRBV9 CASSPGTGRLNTEAFF
15 TRBJ2-4 TRBV20-1 CSAPDVTGTKNIQYF
18 TRBJ1-3 TRBV11-1 CASSSFGATDSSGNTIYF
13 TRBJ2-7 TRBV10-2 CATPTGRGDEQYF
13 TRBJ2-2 TRBV7-3 CASSSRLAGELFF
14 TRBJ2-7 TRBV12-3/TRBV12-4 CASRGRTGGYEQYF
17 TRBJ2-1 TRBV5-1 CASSWRGAGGANNEQFF
16 TRBJ1-1 TRBV6-1 CASSPDGAWGMLAAFF
17 TRBJ2-2 TRBV7-6 CASSLAGASGFTGELFF
14 TRBJ2-5 TRBV7-9 CASRSDRGQETQYF
15 TRBJ1-2 TRBV15 CATSNLKTGDYGYTF
13 TRBJ2-7 TRBV20-1 CSAKLAGPYEQYF
13 TRBJ1-1 TRBV19 CASSVSLNTEAFF
14 TRBJ2-1 TRBV18 CASSPTTGTHEQFF
19 TRBJ2-2 TRBV7-6 CASSFRWREREVRTGELFF
14 TRBJ1-5 TRBV4-3 CASSQYRGVQPQHF
15 TRBJ1-4 TRBV4-3 CASSQGTTFWEKLFF
12 TRBJ1-2 TRBV5-1 CASTTGNYGYTF
15 TRBJ2-3 TRBV7-2 CATGTSGGRTDTQYF
14 TRBJ1-2 TRBV19 CATNRDYSSYGYTF
13 TRBJ2-1 TRBV6-2/TRBV6-3 CASSSSDYNEQFF
15 TRBJ2-3 TRBV12-3/TRBV12-4 CASSFSPTSTDTQYF
18 TRBJ2-3 TRBV5-6 CASSLDQTGGRYTDTQYF
16 TRBJ2-1 TRBV15 CATSRVGLNTLHEQFF
13 TRBJ2-5 TRBV9 CASSVGSWETQYF
12 TRBJ2-5 TRBV29-1 CSVVVGQETQYF
12 TRBJ2-7 TRBV2 CASGQGVYEQYF
15 TRBJ2-2 TRBV9 CASSPGGRGTGELFF
16 TRBJ2-3 TRBV27 CASSLISVGGPDTQYF